This entry lists 29 T cell receptor beta chains sequenced from one sample in a study of beta chain features in type 1 diabetes. Whole-study findings and limits: Type 1 diabetes patients had TCRB CDR3s that were shorter (moderately but significantly so) in all four CD4+ subsets.

The whole isolated RNA underwent reverse transcription, so sequencing captured expressed TCRB transcripts. Measured with immunoSEQ multiplex PCR; TCRdb has only the in-frame clones, and not every one. The sample shows over 200,000 clones, approximately 10% of them seen only once. These receptors' antigens are unknown. Material: naive CD4+ T cells from blood. The receptors shown here come from a man aged 30 to 39 with type 1 diabetes.

This chain uses TRBV19 with TRBJ2-1; D might be TRBD2 (6 bases). The CDR3 runs to 15 residues. Germline V gene lookup returns CDR1 LNHDA and CDR2 SQIVND (reference sequence). Deletions cut 3 bases from V and 0 bases from J, with 9 bases between. The CDR3 sequence: CASSIRRGSYNEQFF. The CDR3 nucleotides read TGTGCCAGTAGTATCAGGAGGGGCTCCTACAATGAGCAGTTCTTC.

The rearrangement links TRBV28 to TRBJ2-7, with D perhaps TRBD1 (5 bases). Trimming left V 6 bases short and J 1 base short, with 10 bases between. The CDR3 totals 13 residues. CDR1 is MDHEN and CDR2 is SYDVKM in the germline V gene. The CDR3 bases are TGTGCCAGCAGCTGGTCAGGGTCCTACGAGCAGTACTTC. Translated: CASSWSGSYEQYF. The full variable domain, rest sourced from reference TRBV28 and TRBJ2-7, is DVKVTQSSRYLVKRTGEKVFLECVQDMDHENMFWYRQDPGLGLRLIYFSYDVKMKEKGDIPEGYSVSREKKERFSLILESASTNQTSMYLCASSWSGSYEQYFGPGTRLTVT.

This clone was recorded a few times. The CDR3 region is CAWSVMTGSPLHF. CDR3 sequence (DNA): TGTGCCTGGAGTGTTATGACTGGTTCACCCCTCCACTTT. The V gene is TRBV30, the J gene TRBJ1-6; D gene uncertain. CDR3 length: 13 amino acids. Trimming cost V 0 bases and J 9 bases, with 9 bases left between them. Germline V gene sequence: CDR1 GTSNPN, CDR2 SVGIG (reference sequence).

This clone was counted between two and nine times. This chain uses TRBV29-1 with TRBJ2-1; D perhaps matches TRBD1 (7 bases). The CDR3 totals 15 residues. Deletions cut 6 bases from V and 4 bases from J, with 19 bases between. Germline V CDR1 and CDR2: SQVTM, ANQGSEA. This CDR3 is CSVRGTAGGYNEQFF. In DNA, the CDR3 is TGCAGCGTGCGAGGGACAGCCGGAGGGTACAATGAGCAGTTCTTC.

V usage is TRBV27 and J usage is TRBJ2-1; 9 bases are a match to TRBD2. Germline lookup yields CDR1 MNHEY and CDR2 SMNVEV (reference sequence). V shed 2 bases and J 3 bases; nucleotides not matched to a gene: 11. This CDR3 is built from 18 residues. In nucleotides, the CDR3 is TGTGCCAGCAGTTTAGTATATCTAGCGGGGAGTATCTACAATGAGCAGTTCTTC. This translates into CASSLVYLAGSIYNEQFF.

This clone was picked up a small number of times. The chain is built from TRBV7-2 and TRBJ1-5; 8 bases line up with TRBD1. The CDR3 has 15 residues. CDR1 and CDR2 (germline): SGHTA, FQGNSA. With 5 bases clipped from V and 6 bases from J, the junction kept 9 bases outside the gene matches. The DNA of the CDR3 is TGTGCCAGCAGCCCGACAGGGGTTCAGAGTCAGCCCCAGCATTTT. Translation gives CASSPTGVQSQPQHF.

The chain combines TRBV2 with TRBJ2-7; TRBD2 matches at 8 bases. The CDR3 sequence is 12 residues long. Trimming removed 7 bases from V and 5 bases from J; junction bases left unmatched: 4. Germline V lookup: CDR1 SNHLY, CDR2 FYNNEI. CDR3 protein: CASTVLADEQYF. CDR3 in DNA: TGTGCCAGCACTGTACTAGCGGACGAGCAGTACTTC. The variable domain in full, completed from reference TRBV2 and TRBJ2-7, reads EPEVTQTPSHQVTQMGQEVILRCVPISNHLYFYWYRQILGQKVEFLVSFYNNEISEKSEIFDDQFSVERPDGSNFTLKIRSTKLEDSAMYFCASTVLADEQYFGPGTRLTVT.

CDR3 region: CASTELGMRGETQYF. Here the CDR3 DNA reads TGTGCCAGCACCGAGCTGGGGATGCGGGGAGAGACCCAGTACTTC. The chain has TRBV25-1 and TRBJ2-5; a possible D gene is TRBD2 (6 bases). The CDR3 extends over 15 amino acids. CDR1 is MGHDK and CDR2 is SYGVNS in the germline V gene. Deletions cut 7 bases from V and 4 bases from J, with 19 bases between. Full variable domain (remainder filled in from reference TRBV25-1 and TRBJ2-5): EADIYQTPRYLVIGTGKKITLECSQTMGHDKMYWYQQDPGMELHLIHYSYGVNSTEKGDLSSESTVSRIRTEHFPLTLESARPSHTSQYLCASTELGMRGETQYFGPGTRLLVL.

This sequence joins TRBV28 and TRBJ2-7; TRBD1 matches at 7 bases. Germline V gene lookup returns CDR1 MDHEN and CDR2 SYDVKM. With 10 bases clipped from V and 4 bases from J, the junction kept 13 bases outside the gene matches. This CDR3 has 14 residues. CDR3: CATAREQGWYEQYF. The CDR3 nucleotides are TGTGCCACTGCTAGGGAACAGGGGTGGTACGAGCAGTACTTC.

This rearrangement joins TRBV5-8 to TRBJ2-1, with a possible D match to TRBD2 (7 bases). This CDR3 is 18 amino acids long. Germline loops: CDR1 SGHTS, CDR2 YDEGEE. The germline V and J ends were trimmed by 2 bases and 1 base, with 19 bases remaining between them. The DNA of the CDR3 is TGTGCCAGCAGCTTCGAGGGGGGGTTGAAAGGGTCCTACAATGAGCAGTTCTTC. Protein sequence: CASSFEGGLKGSYNEQFF. Full variable domain (outside the CDR3, taken from reference TRBV5-8 and TRBJ2-1): EAGVTQSPTHLIKTRGQQATLRCSPISGHTSVYWYQQALGLGLQFLLWYDEGEERNRGNFPPRFSGRQFPNYSSELNVNALELEDSALYLCASSFEGGLKGSYNEQFFGPGTRLTVL.

The chain joins TRBV2 to TRBJ2-1; D might be TRBD2 (7 bases). With 2 bases removed from V and 4 bases from J, the gap between germline ends came to 15 bases. The CDR3 runs to 16 residues. Germline V gene lookup returns CDR1 SNHLY and CDR2 FYNNEI. CDR3 loop: CASSEWVAGAYNEQFF. DNA of the CDR3: TGTGCCAGCAGTGAATGGGTGGCGGGGGCTTACAATGAGCAGTTCTTC.

This clone was recorded a few times. The rearrangement joins TRBV7-3 to TRBJ2-4; TRBD1 might be the D (6 bases). V was clipped by 2 bases and J by 0 bases, with 17 bases between them. CDR3 length: 18 residues. The germline gives CDR1 SGHTA, CDR2 FQGTGA. CDR3 nucleotides: TGTGCCAGCAGCTTAGCCACAGGGTTCGGGCCAGCCAAAAACATTCAGTACTTC. Its protein is CASSLATGFGPAKNIQYF.

The V and J genes are TRBV14 and TRBJ1-2; D perhaps matches TRBD1 (5 bases). V was trimmed by 3 bases and J by 14 bases, leaving 13 bases between them. Germline loops: CDR1 SGHDN, CDR2 FVKESK. The CDR3 length is 11 residues. The chain's CDR3 is CASSQDTVVTF. CDR3 nucleotide sequence: TGTGCCAGCAGCCAGGACACCGTTGTGACCTTC.

This clone was found a few times. J is TRBJ2-1 and V is TRBV29-1, with D possibly TRBD2 on 6 matching bases. The V gene's germline CDR1 is SQVTM and CDR2 ANQGSEA. Trimming left V 7 bases short and J 6 bases short, with 19 bases between. This CDR3 has 14 residues. The CDR3 sequence is CSAVGTRRGNEQFF. The CDR3 DNA is TGCAGCGCTGTAGGGACTCGGCGGGGCAATGAGCAGTTCTTC.

This clone was seen a few times. V is TRBV5-1 and J is TRBJ2-5; 8 nucleotides line up with TRBD1. The CDR3 length is 15 residues. Germline assignment: CDR1 SGHRS and CDR2 YFSETQ. With 5 bases clipped from V and 4 bases from J, the junction kept 10 bases outside the gene matches. CDR3 DNA sequence: TGCGCCAGCAGGGGCAGTTTGGACAGGGCAGAGACCCAGTACTTC. Translating it yields CASRGSLDRAETQYF. Supplemented by reference TRBV5-1 and TRBJ2-5, the full variable domain reads KAGVTQTPRYLIKTRGQQVTLSCSPISGHRSVSWYQQTPGQGLQFLFEYFSETQRNKGNFPGRFSGRQFSNSRSEMNVSTLELGDSALYLCASRGSLDRAETQYFGPGTRLLVL.

This clone was seen a handful of times. One junction end does not reproduce the germline sequence, and a read error may be involved. The rearrangement uses TRBV7-9 and TRBJ2-5; D possibly corresponds to TRBD2 (6 bases). CDR3 length: 12 residues. The V gene's germline CDR1 is SEHNR and CDR2 FQNEAQ (reference sequence). The chain's CDR3 is CAISGSRETQYF. For the CDR3, the DNA is TGTGCCATCAGCGGGTCGCGGGAGACCCAGTACTTC.

This sequence joins TRBV6-5 and TRBJ1-6; D perhaps matches TRBD1 (6 bases). Trimming took 4 bases from V and 10 from J, leaving 11 bases between them. The CDR3 length is 13 residues. Germline V CDR1 and CDR2: MNHEY, SVGAGI. The DNA of the CDR3 is TGTGCCAGCAGTTCCTACAGGGACTCACCCCTCCACTTT. Encoded protein: CASSSYRDSPLHF.

This clone was detected only a few times. The same CDR3 can be traced to other DNA sequences in this sample. The chain recombines TRBV5-4 with TRBJ1-6; 8 nucleotides line up with TRBD1. The CDR3 has 14 residues. Germline V gene sequence: CDR1 SGHNT, CDR2 YYREEE (reference sequence). Trimming at V came to 1 base and at J to 8 bases, leaving 2 bases not matched to a gene. This CDR3 reads CASSLTGGDSPLHF. DNA of the CDR3: TGTGCCAGCAGCTTGACAGGGGGTGATTCACCCCTCCACTTT.

The chain carries TRBV7-9 and TRBJ1-1; 11 bases fit TRBD1. This CDR3 region has 17 residues. Germline V gives CDR1 SEHNR, CDR2 FQNEAQ (reference sequence). Losses at the gene ends were 5 bases for V and 11 bases for J; bases not matched to a gene: 19. The CDR3 DNA is TGTGCCAGCAGCGTCCGGGACAGGGGGTCTCCCAGCGTCGAGGCTTTCTTT. Protein product: CASSVRDRGSPSVEAFF.

V is TRBV5-4 and J is TRBJ1-2; 11 positions match TRBD1. CDR1 and CDR2 from the germline V gene are SGHNT and YYREEE (reference sequence). Unmatched junction bases numbered 5, after V lost 3 bases and J lost 10 bases. The CDR3 has 13 amino acids. The chain's CDR3 is CASSSDRGRDYTF. CDR3 in DNA: TGTGCCAGCAGCTCGGACAGGGGGCGGGACTACACCTTC.

This clone was found a few times. The rearrangement links TRBV4-2 to TRBJ1-1; D not certain. The CDR3 totals 15 residues. Germline V gene data show CDR1 as LGHNA and CDR2 as YNFKEQ. V was cut by 0 bases and J by 6 bases, with 14 bases left in between. The CDR3 loop reads CASSQDLGRSPEAFF. CDR3 nucleotide sequence: TGTGCCAGCAGCCAAGATCTGGGGAGGTCGCCTGAAGCTTTCTTT.

The rearrangement uses TRBV18 and TRBJ1-1; tentative D call: TRBD1 (6 bases). This CDR3 is built from 17 residues. Trimming left V 3 bases short and J 3 bases short, with 20 bases between. Per the germline V gene, CDR1 is KGHSH and CDR2 is LQKENI. CDR3 in amino acids: CASSPGTWGPEDTEAFF. CDR3 DNA: TGTGCCAGCTCACCGGGGACGTGGGGGCCTGAGGACACTGAAGCTTTCTTT.

This clone was seen only a few times. The V gene is TRBV5-4, the J gene TRBJ2-5; D is possibly TRBD2 (6 bases). Trimming stripped 3 bases from V and 8 bases from J, with 17 bases between. The CDR3 length is 14 residues. Germline values: CDR1 SGHNT, CDR2 YYREEE (reference sequence). The CDR3: CASSSGDAPPTQYF. The CDR3 DNA reads as TGTGCCAGCAGCTCGGGGGACGCCCCCCCAACCCAGTACTTC.

The chain joins TRBV9 to TRBJ1-6, with 7 bases aligning to TRBD1. The CDR3 contains 14 residues. J was trimmed by 14 bases and V by 4 bases; bases with no gene match: 12. CDR1 and CDR2 from the germline V gene are SGDLS and YYNGEE. CDR3 in amino acids: CASSPPGGRVALHF. CDR3 DNA: TGTGCCAGCAGCCCCCCAGGGGGGCGCGTCGCCCTCCACTTT.

This chain joins TRBV4-3 and TRBJ1-1; no firm D call. Germline V gene lookup returns CDR1 LGHNA and CDR2 YSLEER. The CDR3 is 16 residues long. V was pared by 0 bases and J by 5 bases, with 16 bases between. The CDR3 bases are TGCGCCAGCAGCCAAGATAGATTCGAGGGTGGAACTGAAGCTTTCTTT. Translated, it gives CASSQDRFEGGTEAFF.

This rearrangement joins TRBV7-8 to TRBJ2-1; TRBD2 might be the D (5 bases). V dropped 5 bases and J dropped 6 bases, with 20 bases sitting between them. The CDR3 loop spans 16 amino acids. Germline CDR1 SGHVS, CDR2 FQNEAQ. This chain's CDR3 is CASSTELGRLSNEQFF. The DNA for the CDR3 is TGTGCCAGCAGCACTGAACTAGGAAGGTTAAGCAATGAGCAGTTCTTC.

This clone showed up just a few times. The chain carries TRBV18 and TRBJ1-2; D is possibly TRBD1 (5 bases). The CDR3 runs 13 residues. Trimming cost V 8 bases and J 7 bases, with 17 bases left between them. Germline V gives CDR1 KGHSH, CDR2 LQKENI. The CDR3 bases are TGTGCCAGCACCCTGGGCAGGGAACGTGGCTACACCTTC. Protein product: CASTLGRERGYTF.

The V call is TRBV6-4, the J call TRBJ2-3; D unclear. Trimming stripped 4 bases from V and 0 bases from J, with 8 bases between. The CDR3 has 14 residues. Germline V lookup: CDR1 MRHNA, CDR2 SNTAGT. CDR3 in DNA: TGTGCCAGCAGTGGAAGCAGGAGCACAGATACGCAGTATTTT. This codes for CASSGSRSTDTQYF.

The chain recombines TRBV29-1 with TRBJ2-2; 7 nucleotides agree with TRBD2. This CDR3 has 14 amino acids. Trimming removed 4 bases from V and 5 bases from J; junction bases left unmatched: 7. Germline assignment: CDR1 SQVTM and CDR2 ANQGSEA. This CDR3 reads CSVVGLRGTGELFF. CDR3 DNA sequence: TGCAGCGTTGTAGGTTTGCGGGGGACCGGGGAGCTGTTTTTT.